Below are 8 T cell receptor beta chains sequenced from a single sample in a study of blood T cell repertoires in COVID-19. Assay: immunoSEQ multiplex PCR; the TCRdb copy retains only in-frame clones and omits some. This table holds about 190,000 clones, roughly 80% found once. The sample was peripheral blood. The receptors stem from a man in his fifties or sixties who had recovered from COVID-19.

V usage is TRBV5-6 and J usage is TRBJ1-2, with a tentative D call TRBD1 (6 bases). Per germline, CDR1 SGHDT and CDR2 YYEEEE. Trimming removed 3 bases from V and 0 bases from J, with 18 bases in between. The CDR3 is made up of 17 amino acids. CDR3 DNA sequence: TGTGCCAGCAGCTCTTACCTCCTACAGGGTTCTAACTATGGCTACACCTTC. Amino acids: CASSSYLLQGSNYGYTF. The full variable domain, rest sourced from reference TRBV5-6 and TRBJ1-2, is DAGVTQSPTHLIKTRGQQVTLRCSPKSGHDTVSWYQQALGQGPQFIFQYYEEEERQRGNFPDRFSGHQFPNYSSELNVNALLLGDSALYLCASSSYLLQGSNYGYTFGSGTRLTVV.

The chain is built from TRBV12-5 and TRBJ2-5, with 7 bases that match TRBD1. Germline CDR1 and CDR2: LGHNT and FRNRAP. CDR3 length equals 15 residues. V lost 3 bases, J lost 1 base, and 5 bases stayed unmatched. CDR3 sequence reads: CASGFGSGGQETQYF. DNA of the CDR3: TGTGCTAGTGGTTTTGGGTCAGGGGGCCAAGAGACCCAGTACTTC.

The CDR3, as DNA: TGTGCCCGACAGGGGGCCATGAACACTGAAGCTTTCTTT. Translated: CARQGAMNTEAFF. The V gene is TRBV3-1 (or the pseudogene TRBV3-2), the J gene TRBJ1-1; 10 bases fit TRBD1. From germline, CDR1 is LGHDT and CDR2 YNNKEL (reference sequence). V lost 11 bases and J lost 0; bases outside the gene matches: 3. This CDR3 region has 13 residues.

The V gene is TRBV5-4, the J gene TRBJ2-3; 7 nucleotides align to TRBD2. Losses at the gene ends were 2 bases for V and 4 bases for J; bases not matched to a gene: 13. From germline, CDR1 is SGHNT and CDR2 YYREEE (reference sequence). The CDR3 spans 17 residues. This chain's CDR3 is CASSFDPAGARPDTQYF. The CDR3 DNA follows: TGTGCCAGCAGCTTTGATCCTGCGGGAGCTCGCCCAGATACGCAGTATTTT. Drawing the rest from reference TRBV5-4 and TRBJ2-3, the complete variable domain is ETGVTQSPTHLIKTRGQQVTLRCSSQSGHNTVSWYQQALGQGPQFIFQYYREEENGRGNFPPRFSGLQFPNYSSELNVNALELDDSALYLCASSFDPAGARPDTQYFGPGTRLTVL.

V is TRBV7-2 and J is TRBJ2-7; D is perhaps TRBD1 (5 bases). Trimming shortened V by 3 bases and J by 5 bases, and 17 bases separated the two germline ends. CDR3 size: 15 residues. Germline values: CDR1 SGHTA, CDR2 FQGNSA. CDR3 sequence: CASSFHVGLSDEQYF. The CDR3 DNA reads as TGTGCCAGCAGCTTTCACGTGGGGCTGAGTGACGAGCAGTACTTC.

V and J are TRBV3-1 (or the pseudogene TRBV3-2) and TRBJ2-3; TRBD2 aligns across 10 bases. CDR1 is LGHDT and CDR2 is YNNKEL in the germline V gene (reference sequence). The CDR3 covers 17 residues. The V and J ends lost 1 base and 5 bases, in that order; junction bases with no gene match: 9. The CDR3 DNA sequence: TGTGCCAGCAGCCAAGTTCAGGCAGCGGGAGGGGTAGATACGCAGTATTTT. It encodes CASSQVQAAGGVDTQYF.

V usage is TRBV10-3 and J usage is TRBJ2-5, with no clear D. Germline V gene data show CDR1 as ENHRY and CDR2 as SYGVKD. This CDR3 is built from 14 residues. Trimming took off 6 bases at V and 2 bases at J, with 13 bases between the two ends. The CDR3 DNA reads as TGTGCCATCAGAGGAGTTCAACTGCAAGAGACCCAGTACTTC. Amino acid sequence: CAIRGVQLQETQYF.

The chain employs TRBV24-1 and TRBJ2-7; 8 positions agree with TRBD1. Trimming took 6 bases from V and 5 from J; bases not matched to a gene: 8. The CDR3 has 14 residues. Germline-derived CDR1 and CDR2 are KGHDR and SFDVKD. The CDR3 here is CATSRQGMFDEQYF. CDR3 DNA: TGTGCCACCAGTCGACAGGGGATGTTCGACGAGCAGTACTTC.